This entry lists 8 T cell receptor beta chains sequenced from one sample in a study of response to subunit inactivated influenza vaccine. One entry per CDR3 protein results from TCRdb running MiXCR on the RT-PCR reads. In the table there are about 520,000 distinct CDR3 sequences, 7.2% of which are singletons. Sample: PBMCs from blood, taken around 25 months after vaccination. These receptors were taken from a man aged 50 to 69 who received an inactivated influenza vaccine.

This rearrangement joins TRBV5-6 to TRBJ1-1; tentatively, D is TRBD1 (5 bases). V was pared by 5 bases and J by 2 bases, with 10 bases between. The germline V gene encodes CDR1 SGHDT and CDR2 YYEEEE. This CDR3 is built from 13 residues. CDR3 coding DNA: TGTGCCAGCAGTACACAGGCAAACACTGAAGCTTTCTTT. Protein: CASSTQANTEAFF.

The V and J genes are TRBV3-1 and TRBJ2-5; D is possibly TRBD1 (6 bases). The CDR3 length is 14 residues. Looked up from germline, CDR1 is LGHDT and CDR2 is YNNKEL (reference sequence). V was trimmed by 6 bases and J by 4 bases, leaving 15 bases between them. As DNA, the CDR3 is TGTGCCAGCAGGATTCATCAGGGGTCAGAGACCCAGTACTTC. Protein: CASRIHQGSETQYF.

This clonotype has just a few counts. The V call is TRBV20-1, the J call TRBJ1-5, with 9 bases aligning to TRBD1. CDR1 is DFQATT, CDR2 SNEGSKA, per germline (reference sequence). The CDR3 consists of 17 residues. The V and J ends lost 0 bases and 4 bases, in that order; junction bases with no gene match: 10. CDR3 DNA: TGCAGTGCTAGAGATGGAAACAGGGGGCGCAGGAATCAGCCCCAGCATTTT. Translation: CSARDGNRGRRNQPQHF.

This clonotype was detected a few times. The rearrangement links TRBV10-3 to TRBJ2-3; D remains unclear. CDR3 length equals 13 residues. Trimming took off 0 bases at V and 5 bases at J, with 6 bases between the two ends. CDR1 and CDR2 from the germline V gene are ENHRY and SYGVKD. CDR3 amino acids: CAISESPIDTQYF. The CDR3 coding sequence is TGTGCCATCAGTGAGTCACCCATAGATACGCAGTATTTT.

This clonotype was picked up a small number of times. J is TRBJ1-2 and V is TRBV6-5; D is undetermined. Germline V lookup: CDR1 MNHEY, CDR2 SVGAGI. The CDR3 runs to 11 residues. Trimming removed 8 bases from V and 8 bases from J, with 12 bases in between. CDR3 nucleotide sequence: TGTGCCAGCGGTAAAGCCCGGGGCTACACCTTC. It encodes CASGKARGYTF.

This clonotype showed up just a few times. The chain links TRBV15 to TRBJ2-7; D possibly uses TRBD1 or TRBD2 (6 bases each). V was cut by 0 bases and J by 2 bases, with 11 bases left in between. The V gene's germline CDR1 is LNHNV and CDR2 YYDKDF (reference sequence). The CDR3 is 15 residues long. For the CDR3, the DNA is TGTGCCACCAGCAGAGACAGGGGACTTGCCTACGAGCAGTACTTC. Residues: CATSRDRGLAYEQYF. The full variable domain, completed using reference TRBV15 and TRBJ2-7, is DAMVIQNPRYQVTQFGKPVTLSCSQTLNHNVMYWYQQKSSQAPKLLFHYYDKDFNNEADTPDNFQSRRPNTSFCFLDIRSPGLGDTAMYLCATSRDRGLAYEQYFGPGTRLTVT.

This chain connects TRBV18 to TRBJ1-5; D gene uncertain. The CDR3 is made up of 15 amino acids. Per the germline V gene, CDR1 is KGHSH and CDR2 is LQKENI. V shed 3 bases and J shed 7 bases, with 16 bases lying between them. CDR3 sequence reads: CASSPEGGSRQPQHF. The CDR3 nucleotides are TGTGCCAGCTCACCTGAGGGCGGCTCTAGGCAGCCCCAGCATTTT.

This clonotype was observed a few times. The chain is built from TRBV24-1 and TRBJ2-2; 7 bases map to TRBD1. The CDR3 spans 17 residues. The germline V gene has CDR1 KGHDR and CDR2 SFDVKD. With 3 bases clipped from V and 4 bases from J, the junction kept 10 bases outside the gene matches. The chain's CDR3 is CATSDSYSGQRTGELFF. CDR3 in DNA: TGTGCCACCAGTGATAGTTACTCGGGACAGCGCACCGGGGAGCTGTTTTTT.